This TCR beta chain came from a study of cytomegalovirus exposure and HLA in healthy donors. Study results and limitations: Later on, an analysis found that several of the most significant clusters appeared to be linked to common viral pathogens, which included parvovirus B19. Cytomegalovirus association was listed for 164 TCR beta chains.

The PCR ran on 60 Vbeta and 13 Jbeta primers. In the original processing: Roughly 12 million of 70 million to 80 million unique TCR beta chains were shared, per a later count. Here immunoSEQ multiplex PCR was the method, and the copy in TCRdb shows in-frame clones only, minus some. That table furnishes V, J and clone size, whereas the DNA furnished D and trimming. The sample shows roughly 100,000 clones, over 12% of them seen only once. A note on this clone: Its antigen is still unknown.

This CDR3 contains 14 residues. Germline CDR1 LNHNV, CDR2 YYDKDF (reference sequence). With 1 base removed from V and 5 bases from J, the gap between germline ends came to 12 bases. Sequencing was carried out using PBMCs. This receptor was obtained from a female donor in good health and CMV-seronegative. The V gene is TRBV15, the J gene TRBJ2-7; tentative D call: TRBD2 (7 bases). CDR3 DNA sequence: TGTGCCACCAGCAGAGGGGGAGGGGGAGACGAGCAGTACTTC. Translating gives CATSRGGGGDEQYF.